This is a list of T cell receptor beta chains from one sample in a study of technical replicates of blood from several donors. Clones were sequenced by immunoSEQ multiplex PCR, and TCRdb holds only the in-frame ones, with some missing. The data hold about 81,000 clones, with about 94% observed a single time. Specimen: T cells isolated from PBMCs. The receptors come from a human donor in good health. The conserved cysteine and the conserved F or W are not part of the CDR3 here. Size tells how often a clone was seen (once, few, many) or the class of an expanded clone, and some rows leave it out.

>.|TRBV28|TRBJ1-1
ASSFRQGTNTEAF
>once|TRBV30|TRBJ2-2
AWTGQLITGELF
>.|TRBV28|TRBJ2-7
ASSPPDGRDGYEQY
>few|TRBV2|TRBJ1-1
ASSYDRNTEAF
>.|TRBV6-5|TRBJ2-5
ASAQNQETQY
>.|TRBV4-3|TRBJ2-6
ASSQDGLELFSGANVLT
>.|TRBV25-1|TRBJ1-4
ASSRGTATNEKLF
>once|TRBV10-3|TRBJ1-1
AIGDRHYTEAF
>once|TRBV5-1|TRBJ2-3
ASSPPVAGGADTQY
>.|TRBV5-1|TRBJ2-7
ASGSVGGIGEQY
>.|TRBV6-5|TRBJ1-5
ASSYSMGQGSQPQH
>.|TRBV21-1|TRBJ2-7
ASSRKLAGGHEQY
>.|TRBV4-1|TRBJ1-2
ASSQRTGNYGYT
>.|TRBV5-4|TRBJ2-3
ASSLKAGGTDTQY